These 12 T cell receptor beta chains originate from one sample sequenced in a study of glioma-infiltrating T cells. Using RNA template, CDR3s of TCR alpha and beta were amplified with iRepertoire arm-PCR. TCRdb analysed the multiplex PCR reads with MiXCR anew, one entry per CDR3 protein. The sample has some 12,000 distinct CDR3 sequences, 26% seen once. Sequenced input: glioma tissue, nonneoplastic brain tissue, or PBMCs (not recorded which). Receptor source: a human donor with low-grade glioma or glioblastoma, undergoing nonglioma brain surgery, or in good health (not recorded which).

This chain uses TRBV24-1 with TRBJ2-1; TRBD1 is a possible D gene (5 bases). The CDR3 loop spans 16 amino acids. Germline CDR1 and CDR2: KGHDR and SFDVKD. Trimming stripped 4 bases from V and 0 bases from J, with 12 bases between. CDR3 loop: CATSDPDSSSYNEQFF. As DNA, the CDR3 is TGTGCCACCAGTGACCCCGACAGTAGCTCCTACAATGAGCAGTTCTTC.

The chain is built from TRBV29-1 and TRBJ2-7; no clear D. V was shortened by 5 bases and J by 6 bases, with 20 bases between the two germline ends. CDR1 and CDR2 from the germline V gene are SQVTM and ANQGSEA. The CDR3 has 14 amino acids. The CDR3 spells CSVTAQSLLCEQYF. In DNA form, the CDR3 reads TGCAGCGTTACGGCCCAAAGCCTTCTTTGCGAGCAGTACTTC.

Comment on this clonotype: Given a much more abundant clone one base away, this may be a read error. V is TRBV20-1 and J is TRBJ1-2; D is perhaps TRBD1 (5 bases). The CDR3 consists of 17 residues. Germline V CDR1 and CDR2: DFQATT, SNEGSKA (reference sequence). The CDR3 sequence is CSARGISTGRGAYGYAF. The CDR3 nucleotides read TGCAGTGCTAGGGGAATCTCCACAGGACGCGGTGCTTATGGCTACGCCTTC.

This clonotype was seen a few times. The genes are TRBV7-3 and TRBJ2-1; maybe TRBD2 (6 bases). The CDR3 sequence is 16 residues long. Trimming cost V 2 bases and J 1 base, with 12 bases left between them. CDR1 is SGHTA, CDR2 FQGTGA, per germline. DNA of the CDR3: TGTGCCAGCAGCTTAGGGGCTAGCGCATCCTACAATGAGCAGTTCTTC. This encodes CASSLGASASYNEQFF. Full variable domain (missing parts from reference TRBV7-3 and TRBJ2-1): GAGVSQTPSNKVTEKGKYVELRCDPISGHTALYWYRQSLGQGPEFLIYFQGTGAADDSGLPNDRFFAVRPEGSVSTLKIQRTERGDSAVYLCASSLGASASYNEQFFGPGTRLTVL.

This clonotype was found a few times. The rearrangement joins TRBV30 to TRBJ2-1; the D gene could be TRBD1 or TRBD2 (6 bases each). Per the germline V gene, CDR1 is GTSNPN and CDR2 is SVGIG (reference sequence). This CDR3 has 13 residues. Trimming stripped 8 bases from V and 8 bases from J, with 19 bases between. Here the CDR3 reads CALRDRRQDEQFF. CDR3 sequence (DNA): TGTGCCCTGCGGGACCGCCGACAGGATGAGCAGTTCTTC.

There are a few counts of this clonotype. A much larger clone is a single base away; this may be a read error. The rearrangement links TRBV28 to TRBJ1-5; D call uncertain. The CDR3 has 15 residues. The germline V gene encodes CDR1 MDHEN and CDR2 SYDVKM. Here the CDR3 reads CASSLGRARFQPRHF. The DNA of the CDR3 is TGTGCCAGCAGTTTGGGCCGCGCGAGGTTTCAGCCCCGGCATTTT. Combining the CDR3 with reference TRBV28 and TRBJ1-5 gives the whole variable domain DVKVTQSSRYLVKRTGEKVFLECVQDMDHENMFWYRQDPGLGLRLIYFSYDVKMKEKGDIPEGYSVSREKKERFSLILESASTNQTSMYLCASSLGRARFQPRHFGDGTRLSIL.

J is TRBJ1-5 and V is TRBV18; 7 bases are shared with TRBD1. The V gene end was trimmed by 1 base and the J gene end by 8 bases; junction bases not matched to a gene: 8. The CDR3 has 15 amino acids. Germline CDR1 KGHSH, CDR2 LQKENI. The DNA for the CDR3 is TGTGCCAGCTCACCACTTGGGACAGCGATCAAGCCCCAGCATTTT. This codes for CASSPLGTAIKPQHF.

The gene calls are TRBV5-6 and TRBJ2-1; D assignment may be TRBD1 or TRBD2 (5 bases each). This CDR3 has 18 amino acids. CDR1 SGHDT and CDR2 YYEEEE come from the germline V gene. Trimming took 0 bases from V and 0 from J, leaving 16 bases between them. The CDR3 sequence is CASSLAMRGASSYNEQFF. The CDR3 coding sequence is TGTGCCAGCAGCTTGGCCATGAGGGGAGCTAGCTCCTACAATGAGCAGTTCTTC.

In this sample, this clonotype is medium-sized (0.01 to 0.1%). This sequence joins TRBV6-1 and TRBJ2-1; D gene unclear. The germline gives CDR1 MNHNS, CDR2 SASEGT. CDR3 length: 14 residues. Between the trimmed V and J ends, which lost 3 bases and 4 bases, there was a span of 10 bases. CDR3 sequence (DNA): TGTGCCAGCAGTGACAAGGACGATTACAATGAGCAGTTCTTC. Its translation is CASSDKDDYNEQFF.

This clonotype appeared many times. The chain links TRBV7-9 to TRBJ1-5; tentative D call: TRBD1 (5 bases). Trimming shortened V by 1 base and J by 6 bases, and 7 bases separated the two germline ends. Germline CDR1 is SEHNR and CDR2 is FQNEAQ (reference sequence). This CDR3 spans 13 amino acids. Here the CDR3 reads CASSLGGGQPQHF. In nucleotides, the CDR3 is TGTGCCAGCAGCTTAGGGGGGGGTCAGCCCCAGCATTTT. Looking up the rest from reference TRBV7-9 and TRBJ1-5 gives the full variable domain: DTGVSQNPRHKITKRGQNVTFRCDPISEHNRLYWYRQTLGQGPEFLTYFQNEAQLEKSRLLSDRFSAERPKGSFSTLEIQRTEQGDSAMYLCASSLGGGQPQHFGDGTRLSIL.

The genes are TRBV9 and TRBJ2-1; a weak D match, TRBD1 (6 bases). The CDR3 covers 13 residues. CDR1 SGDLS and CDR2 YYNGEE come from the germline V gene. V dropped 4 bases and J dropped 7 bases, with 12 bases sitting between them. Here the CDR3 reads CASSPTQGNEQFF. DNA for the CDR3: TGTGCCAGCAGCCCAACTCAGGGGAATGAGCAGTTCTTC.

This chain joins TRBV12-5 and TRBJ1-3; D not resolved. This CDR3 spans 16 amino acids. Trimming removed 3 bases from V and 4 bases from J, with 16 bases in between. CDR1 and CDR2 from the germline V gene are LGHNT and FRNRAP. The CDR3 region has the DNA TGTGCTAGTGGTTTACGCGGTCCAGACTCAGGAAACACCATATATTTT. It yields the protein CASGLRGPDSGNTIYF.